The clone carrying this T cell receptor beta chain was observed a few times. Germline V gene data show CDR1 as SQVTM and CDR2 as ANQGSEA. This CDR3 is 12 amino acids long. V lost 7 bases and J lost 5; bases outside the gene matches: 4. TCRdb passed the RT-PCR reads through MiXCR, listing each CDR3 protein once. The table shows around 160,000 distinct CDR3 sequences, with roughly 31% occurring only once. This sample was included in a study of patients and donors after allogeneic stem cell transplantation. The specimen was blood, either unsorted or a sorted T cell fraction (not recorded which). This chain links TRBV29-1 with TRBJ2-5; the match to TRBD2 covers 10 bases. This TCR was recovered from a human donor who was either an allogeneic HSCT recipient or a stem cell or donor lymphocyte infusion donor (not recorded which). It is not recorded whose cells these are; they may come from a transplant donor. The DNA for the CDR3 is TGCAGCGCTAGCGGGGGTGGGGAGACCCAGTACTTC. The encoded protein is CSASGGGETQYF.